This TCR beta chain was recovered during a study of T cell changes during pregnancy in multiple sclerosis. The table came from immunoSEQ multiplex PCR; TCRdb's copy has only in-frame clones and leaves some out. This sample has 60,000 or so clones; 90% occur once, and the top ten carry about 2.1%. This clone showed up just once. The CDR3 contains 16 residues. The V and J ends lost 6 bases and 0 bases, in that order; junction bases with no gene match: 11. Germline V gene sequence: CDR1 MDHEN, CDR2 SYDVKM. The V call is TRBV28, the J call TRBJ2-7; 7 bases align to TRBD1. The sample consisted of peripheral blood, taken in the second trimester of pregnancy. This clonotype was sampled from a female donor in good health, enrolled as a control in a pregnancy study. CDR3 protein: CASSRTGASSSYEQYF. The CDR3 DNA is TGTGCCAGCAGCAGAACAGGGGCCTCTAGCTCCTACGAGCAGTACTTC.